The clone carrying this T cell receptor (beta chain) appeared a few times. The data were obtained in a study of blood T cells in healthy people across ages. A second about 7 to 12 cycle PCR used barcoded and J-beta primers. TCRdb re-derived calls from the 5' RACE reads in MiXCR, one entry per CDR3 protein. The repertoire holds 800,000 or so distinct CDR3 sequences, with about 42% as singletons. The CDR3 sequence is 14 residues long. The germline V and J ends were trimmed by 4 bases and 0 bases, with 10 bases remaining between them. Germline V gene lookup returns CDR1 GTSNPN and CDR2 SVGIG (reference sequence).

The chain recombines TRBV30 with TRBJ2-1, with D uncertain. The sample was blood. This receptor was obtained from a man older than 75 in good health. DNA for the CDR3: TGTGCCTGGACCGACTGGAGCTCCTACAATGAGCAGTTCTTC. This encodes CAWTDWSSYNEQFF.